This entry lists 7 T cell receptor beta chains sequenced from one sample in a study of T-cell memory formation after mild COVID-19 (dated by TCRdb to about 2021). Libraries were prepared through 5' RACE. TCRdb records Illumina NovaSeq 6000 as the sequencer. The public reads were quality trimmed at Q25 with fastp and then assembled into clones with MiXCR by TCRdb, keeping productive beta chains. Each record represents a unique CDR3 protein, reported with the most common genes and DNA among its rows. Counted in this sample were roughly 620,000 distinct CDR3 sequences; approximately 18% of them appeared once. The top ten constitute 9.5% to 15% of the sample. The sample comprised PBMCs or a T cell subset sorted from them (not recorded which). Every receptor here comes from an adult woman who had mild COVID-19 (a few samples of this study predate the infection). The sample titles of this study are shuffled in the database, so cell type and time point are left out; the donor was told from shared clones.

This chain links TRBV7-9 with TRBJ2-4, with TRBD1 matching 8 bases. This CDR3 has 16 amino acids. Germline CDR1 is SEHNR and CDR2 is FQNEAQ (reference sequence). Germline trimming cut 1 base from V and 9 bases from J; bases unmatched to any gene: 11. The CDR3 here is CASSLEGQGAYGIQYF. CDR3 DNA: TGTGCCAGCAGCTTAGAAGGGCAGGGGGCTTATGGCATTCAGTACTTC.

This clonotype showed up just a few times. CDR3 DNA sequence: TGCGCCAGCCGCGGGAGAGGGTCAGAAGTTTCCTGGGGGAACACTGAAGCTTTCTTT. Its protein product is CASRGRGSEVSWGNTEAFF. The J gene is TRBJ1-1, the V gene TRBV5-1; D ambiguous. This CDR3 comprises 19 residues. The germline V and J ends were trimmed by 7 bases and 1 base, with 29 bases remaining between them. Germline V gene data show CDR1 as SGHRS and CDR2 as YFSETQ.

There are a few counts of this clonotype. The chain uses TRBV29-1 and TRBJ2-7; D is perhaps TRBD1 or TRBD2 (5 bases each). V lost 0 bases, J lost 3 bases, and 9 bases lay in between. The CDR3 covers 13 residues. CDR1 and CDR2 (germline): SQVTM, ANQGSEA. CDR3 residues: CSVEDNGGYEQYF. For the CDR3, the DNA is TGCAGCGTTGAAGATAATGGGGGCTACGAGCAGTACTTC.

The chain combines TRBV28 with TRBJ1-1; D perhaps matches TRBD1 (5 bases). Germline CDR1 MDHEN, CDR2 SYDVKM. V was pared by 2 bases and J by 4 bases, with 17 bases between. CDR3 length: 16 residues. The CDR3 loop reads CASSLQGRRGVTEAFF. The CDR3 DNA is TGTGCCAGCAGTTTACAGGGACGAAGAGGCGTCACTGAAGCTTTCTTT. Complete variable domain (other parts from reference TRBV28 and TRBJ1-1): DVKVTQSSRYLVKRTGEKVFLECVQDMDHENMFWYRQDPGLGLRLIYFSYDVKMKEKGDIPEGYSVSREKKERFSLILESASTNQTSMYLCASSLQGRRGVTEAFFGQGTRLTVV.

A few counts support this clonotype. This rearrangement joins TRBV9 to TRBJ2-3, with 12 positions matching TRBD2. The CDR3 runs to 15 residues. V lost 5 bases, J lost 0 bases, and 1 base stayed unmatched. Germline V gene lookup returns CDR1 SGDLS and CDR2 YYNGEE. The CDR3: CASRTSGSSTDTQYF. The CDR3 DNA is TGTGCCAGCAGGACTAGCGGGAGCAGCACAGATACGCAGTATTTT.

In its sample, this clonotype was seen a few times. The chain couples TRBV20-1 to TRBJ2-3; TRBD2 matches 7 bases. V shed 0 bases and J 1 base; nucleotides not matched to a gene: 16. CDR3 length: 19 residues. Germline CDR1 reads DFQATT; CDR2 reads SNEGSKA (reference sequence). CDR3 region: CSARDTSGKGPWGTDTQYF. CDR3 coding DNA: TGCAGTGCTAGAGATACGAGCGGGAAGGGGCCATGGGGCACAGATACGCAGTATTTT.

This clonotype occurred a few times. V and J are TRBV4-3 and TRBJ2-1; D is perhaps TRBD1 or TRBD2 (6 bases each). The CDR3 has 14 residues. Germline CDR1 is LGHNA and CDR2 is YSLEER. The V end was cut by 0 bases, the J end by 11 bases, with 14 bases between. The CDR3 coding sequence is TGCGCCAGCAGCCAAGATAGGGGGGACGGGAAGCAGTTCTTC. Its translation: CASSQDRGDGKQFF.